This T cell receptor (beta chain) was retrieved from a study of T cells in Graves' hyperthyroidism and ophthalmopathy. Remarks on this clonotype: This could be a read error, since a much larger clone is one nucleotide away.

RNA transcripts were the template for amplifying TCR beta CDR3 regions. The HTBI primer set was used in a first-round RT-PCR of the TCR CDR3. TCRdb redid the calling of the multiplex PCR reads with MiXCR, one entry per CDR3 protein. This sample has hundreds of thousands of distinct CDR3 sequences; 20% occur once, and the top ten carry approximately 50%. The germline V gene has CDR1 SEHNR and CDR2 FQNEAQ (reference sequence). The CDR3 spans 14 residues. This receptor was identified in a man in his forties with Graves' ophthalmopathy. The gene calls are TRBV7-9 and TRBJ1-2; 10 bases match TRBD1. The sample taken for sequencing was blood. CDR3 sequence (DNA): TGTGCCAGCAGCAAATCGACAGGGGGCTATGGCCACACCTTC. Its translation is CASSKSTGGYGHTF.